This T cell receptor (beta chain) was sequenced during a study of blood T cells in healthy people across ages. Study results and caveats: Researchers judged that diversity estimates from one million T cells fell short of true values.

This clonotype was counted between two and nine times. As yet, its antigen is unknown. Combining a sample-barcoded 5' primer with a J-beta primer mix, a second PCR ran for roughly 6 to 12 cycles. CDR3-containing paired-end reads numbered at least 2.5 million in each sample. TCRdb redid the calling of the 5' RACE reads with MiXCR, one entry per CDR3 protein. The table includes over a million distinct CDR3 sequences, around two fifths detected once. V was clipped by 3 bases and J by 4 bases; unmatched bases: 11. The CDR3 is made up of 17 amino acids. This clonotype was obtained from a young woman in good health. Material: blood. V usage is TRBV12-3 or TRBV12-4 and J usage is TRBJ2-3, with 9 nucleotides matching TRBD2. CDR3 in DNA: TGTGCCAGCAGTTTCCCCAAAGCGGGAGGTCACCCAGATACGCAGTATTTT. Translating it yields CASSFPKAGGHPDTQYF.